This TCR beta chain was obtained from a study of T cell responses to AZD1222 COVID-19 vaccine. The CDR3 extends over 19 amino acids. Per the germline V gene, CDR1 is SGDLS and CDR2 is YYNGEE. The V gene end was trimmed by 0 bases and the J gene end by 2 bases; junction bases not matched to a gene: 9. Assay: immunoSEQ multiplex PCR; the TCRdb copy retains only in-frame clones and omits some. The sample has tens of thousands of clones, about 90% seen once. The rearrangement joins TRBV9 to TRBJ2-7; 15 bases align to TRBD2. This TCR was sampled from an adult who received the AZD1222 COVID-19 vaccine. The material was peripheral blood, obtained 28 days after the second AZD1222 dose. The CDR3 region is CASSVGGLAGGLHAYEQYF. CDR3 bases: TGTGCCAGCAGCGTAGGCGGACTAGCGGGGGGGCTCCATGCCTACGAGCAGTACTTC.